These 17 T cell receptor beta chains came from one sample sequenced in a study of cytomegalovirus exposure and HLA in healthy donors. PCR involved 60 Vbeta and 13 Jbeta primers. Data came from immunoSEQ multiplex PCR; TCRdb stores just in-frame clones and leaves some out. The table lists some 160,000 clones, around three quarters of them singletons. The sequencing sample was made of PBMCs. These receptors were taken from a man aged 35 to 55 in good health and CMV-seronegative.

The chain recombines TRBV9 with TRBJ2-4, with TRBD2 identical over 9 bases. CDR1 SGDLS and CDR2 YYNGEE come from the germline V gene. The CDR3 spans 16 residues. The junction had 5 bases not matched to a gene; V was cut back by 0 bases and J by 4 bases. The CDR3 reads CASSVGGAGGKNIQYF. CDR3 nucleotide sequence: TGTGCCAGCAGCGTAGGGGGCGCGGGAGGGAAAAACATTCAGTACTTC.

CDR3 DNA: TGTGCCAGCAGCCCTCGAACGGCGGGAGATACAGATACGCAGTATTTT. Protein sequence: CASSPRTAGDTDTQYF. V usage is TRBV9 and J usage is TRBJ2-3; 7 nucleotides match TRBD2. J gave up 3 bases and V 4 bases, and 11 bases lay outside the gene matches. Germline loops: CDR1 SGDLS, CDR2 YYNGEE. CDR3 length: 16 amino acids.

The CDR3 DNA sequence: TGTGCCAGCAGCCTGGCGACAGGGGTAATCACTGAAGCTTTCTTT. Translation gives CASSLATGVITEAFF. The chain employs TRBV7-2 and TRBJ1-1; 8 bases match TRBD1. The CDR3 is 15 residues long. Trimming removed 5 bases from V and 4 bases from J; junction bases left unmatched: 9. Germline loops: CDR1 SGHTA, CDR2 FQGNSA.

V is TRBV9 and J is TRBJ2-3, with D perhaps matching TRBD2 (5 bases). The CDR3 has 15 residues. Germline-derived CDR1 and CDR2 are SGDLS and YYNGEE. The ends were cut back, 6 bases at V and 0 bases at J, with 14 bases in the middle. DNA for the CDR3: TGTGCCAGCACCGCCCTGCGGACTAGCACAGATACGCAGTATTTT. It yields the protein CASTALRTSTDTQYF.

Comments on this clone: Other DNA sequences in this specimen translate into the identical CDR3. The CDR3 is CASSLGGTGSYEQYF. The CDR3 DNA sequence: TGTGCCAGCAGCTTAGGGGGGACAGGGTCCTACGAGCAGTACTTC. The chain has TRBV7-6 and TRBJ2-7, with 9 nucleotides matching TRBD1. This CDR3 contains 15 residues. Germline assignment: CDR1 SGHVS and CDR2 FNYEAQ. The V and J ends lost 1 base and 1 base, in that order; junction bases with no gene match: 2.

The sample holds a few counts of this clone. One end of the junction does not line up with germline, which may come from a read error. This chain joins TRBV6-5 and TRBJ1-2; perhaps TRBD1 as D (6 bases). The CDR3 runs 14 residues. Germline V CDR1 and CDR2: MNHEY, SVGAGI. The DNA for the CDR3 is TGTGCCAGCAGTCCCAACAGGGTGGTCTATGGCTACCCCTTC. Translating it yields CASSPNRVVYGYPF.

The chain uses TRBV10-3 and TRBJ2-7; TRBD1 is a possible D gene (5 bases). V was pared by 10 bases and J by 6 bases, with 10 bases between. Germline CDR1 ENHRY, CDR2 SYGVKD. There are 10 residues in the CDR3. The CDR3 coding sequence is TGTGCCACCTCGGACACCGAGCAGTACTTC. Translating gives CATSDTEQYF.

V is TRBV7-9 and J is TRBJ2-1; 10 nucleotides agree with TRBD2. This CDR3 is 16 amino acids long. In germline, CDR1 is SEHNR, CDR2 FQNEAQ (reference sequence). V lost 2 bases to trimming and J lost 7 bases; unmatched junction nucleotides: 8. The CDR3 reads CASSLFLAGARNEQFF. The CDR3 DNA sequence: TGTGCCAGCAGCTTATTTCTAGCGGGAGCCCGTAATGAGCAGTTCTTC.

The V and J genes are TRBV9 and TRBJ2-3; unclear D gene. CDR3 length: 15 residues. V dropped 3 bases and J dropped 6 bases, with 17 bases sitting between them. Germline CDR1 SGDLS, CDR2 YYNGEE. The CDR3, as DNA: TGTGCCAGCAGCGGGCTTCAGTCCCACGGGGATACGCAGTATTTT. Its protein is CASSGLQSHGDTQYF.

The rearrangement links TRBV12-1 to TRBJ1-4; the table's D gene call, TRBD1, was not cross checked with the DNA. TRBV12-1 is deemed a pseudogene. This CDR3 has 17 residues. The CDR3, as DNA: TGTGCCAGCAGCCCCCGTGCAGGGTTTTGGCCTAATGAAAAACTGTTTTTT. Its protein is CASSPRAGFWPNEKLFF.

The chain uses TRBV5-1 and TRBJ1-2; D is undetermined. This CDR3 contains 14 residues. The V gene's germline CDR1 is SGHRS and CDR2 YFSETQ. Trimming took 0 bases from V and 0 from J, leaving 6 bases between them. This CDR3 reads CASSLAVSNYGYTF. The CDR3 DNA follows: TGCGCCAGCAGCTTGGCTGTCTCTAACTATGGCTACACCTTC.

The chain couples TRBV18 to TRBJ2-6; perhaps TRBD2 as D (6 bases). Germline lookup yields CDR1 KGHSH and CDR2 LQKENI. CDR3 length: 19 amino acids. V lost 5 bases and J lost 0, with 20 bases in between. CDR3 amino acids: CASSIGAGGLSSGANVLTF. Written as DNA, the CDR3 is TGTGCCAGCTCAATTGGAGCGGGTGGACTCTCCTCTGGGGCCAACGTCCTGACTTTC.

J is TRBJ1-5 and V is TRBV25-1; tentative D call: TRBD1 (5 bases). The CDR3 totals 16 residues. The germline V and J ends were trimmed by 4 bases and 4 bases, with 17 bases remaining between them. Germline values: CDR1 MGHDK, CDR2 SYGVNS. The chain's CDR3 is CASSGTAGGGNQPQHF. CDR3 DNA sequence: TGTGCCAGCAGTGGAACTGCCGGGGGTGGGAATCAGCCCCAGCATTTT. Using reference TRBV25-1 and TRBJ1-5 for the parts outside the CDR3, the full variable domain is EADIYQTPRYLVIGTGKKITLECSQTMGHDKMYWYQQDPGMELHLIHYSYGVNSTEKGDLSSESTVSRIRTEHFPLTLESARPSHTSQYLCASSGTAGGGNQPQHFGDGTRLSIL.

V is TRBV5-1 and J is TRBJ2-2; TRBD1 aligns across 11 bases. Looked up from germline, CDR1 is SGHRS and CDR2 is YFSETQ. The CDR3 runs 16 residues. V lost 3 bases and J lost 4; bases outside the gene matches: 5. CDR3 in amino acids: CASSSGQGDGTGELFF. The CDR3 DNA reads TGCGCCAGCAGCTCGGGACAGGGGGACGGCACCGGGGAGCTGTTTTTT.

V is TRBV5-1 and J is TRBJ2-1, with unresolved D. Germline V gene data show CDR1 as SGHRS and CDR2 as YFSETQ. Trimming took 1 base from V and 6 from J, leaving 8 bases between them. The CDR3 consists of 13 residues. The CDR3 protein is CASSLSSPNEQFF. In nucleotides, the CDR3 is TGCGCCAGCAGCTTGAGTAGCCCCAATGAGCAGTTCTTC.

The sample holds a few counts of this clone. The chain has TRBV27 and TRBJ2-2; no reliable D call. The CDR3 covers 13 residues. Germline V gene lookup returns CDR1 MNHEY and CDR2 SMNVEV (reference sequence). V lost 1 base to trimming and J lost 6 bases, with 6 bases between them. The CDR3 here is CASSLLGPGELFF. Written as DNA, the CDR3 is TGTGCCAGCAGTTTATTGGGCCCCGGGGAGCTGTTTTTT.

The chain combines TRBV6-4 with TRBJ1-4; D is undetermined. Trimming left V 2 bases short and J 12 bases short, with 13 bases between. The CDR3 runs 13 residues. CDR1 is MRHNA and CDR2 is SNTAGT in the germline V gene. The CDR3: CASSDTPGEELFF. As DNA, the CDR3 is TGTGCCAGCAGTGACACGCCCGGGGAGGAACTGTTTTTT.